The present T cell receptor beta chain was sequenced within a study of T cell responses to AZD1222 COVID-19 vaccine. Trimming stripped 6 bases from V and 0 bases from J, with 24 bases between. Germline V lookup: CDR1 MDHEN, CDR2 SYDVKM. The CDR3 is 19 residues long. The table came from immunoSEQ multiplex PCR; TCRdb's copy has only in-frame clones and leaves some out. The repertoire holds 150,000 to 250,000 clones, over 85% seen once, with roughly 1% in the top ten. The rearrangement joins TRBV28 to TRBJ2-4, with D perhaps assigned TRBD1 or TRBD2 (5 bases each). Sequencing used peripheral blood, obtained 28 days after the second AZD1222 dose. The clonotype originates from an adult who received the AZD1222 COVID-19 vaccine. In nucleotides, the CDR3 is TGTGCCAGCAGGCCCCCGTTTGGGACCGCGGACTTAGCCAAAAACATTCAGTACTTC. Translated, it gives CASRPPFGTADLAKNIQYF.